The 3 T cell receptor beta chains listed next were all sequenced from one sample in a study of beta chain features in type 1 diabetes (dated by TCRdb to about 2018). The library was obtained by the immunoSEQ multiplex PCR assay. The entire isolated RNA was reverse transcribed using the High Capacity cDNA Reverse Transcription Kit, and thus expressed TCRB transcripts were sequenced. The clones in this table, taken by TCRdb from immuneACCESS, are in-frame only. Not every clone is retained; where verified, under half of the shortfall comes from an unresolved V gene, and the cause of the rest is unknown. This sample holds under 850,000 clones; roughly 13% were observed only once. The ten largest clones represent approximately 0.02% of the sample. Overall study outcomes, separate from this receptor: Type 1 diabetes patients showed a moderate but significant shortening of TCRB CDR3 length in all four CD4+ subsets.

Their antigen targets remain unknown. Sequencing was done on a sample of naive CD4+ T cells from blood. According to the study, the label for this sample's cell subset or site signals: true naive CD4+ T cells. The receptors stem from a man younger than 35 with type 1 diabetes.

About this clone itself: The same CDR3 also results from other DNA sequences found in this sample. The CDR3 DNA follows: TGTGCCAGCTCACCACAGGGGGCATCCTACGAGCAGTACTTC. It codes for CASSPQGASYEQYF. This chain links TRBV18 with TRBJ2-7; TRBD1 aligns across 7 bases. This CDR3 contains 14 residues. V trimming: 1 base; J trimming: 1 base; junction bases outside the gene matches: 1. Germline assignment: CDR1 KGHSH and CDR2 LQKENI.

The chain couples TRBV15 to TRBJ1-2; 7 bases agree with TRBD1. The germline gives CDR1 LNHNV, CDR2 YYDKDF (reference sequence). CDR3 length equals 14 residues. V was pared by 2 bases and J by 7 bases, with 7 bases of the junction left unmatched. The CDR3 DNA reads as TGTGCCACCAGCAGACCCGACAGGGCGATTGGCTACACCTTC. It is translated as CATSRPDRAIGYTF.

This clone was detected only a few times. The chain joins TRBV9 to TRBJ2-2, with TRBD2 matching over 10 bases. Germline trimming cut 0 bases from V and 4 bases from J; bases unmatched to any gene: 3. This CDR3 comprises 16 residues. CDR1 is SGDLS, CDR2 YYNGEE, per germline. The CDR3 sequence: CASSVGASGGTGELFF. The CDR3 nucleotides read TGTGCCAGCAGCGTAGGGGCTAGCGGGGGCACCGGGGAGCTGTTTTTT.